This record covers a single TCR beta chain. No antigen is known for it. This record belongs to a study of cytomegalovirus exposure and HLA in healthy donors. For the study at large: The study's early data release held roughly 91 million unique TCRs from HLA-typed donors. Study-level points and caveats: Within a later analysis, the majority of CMV-associated TCR beta chains appeared HLA-restricted. The likely explanation for a cluster of highly shared sequence variants was sequencing artifact.

CDR1 and CDR2 (germline): MGHRA, YSYEKL. This CDR3 contains 12 residues. V was cut by 3 bases and J by 8 bases, with 8 bases left in between. PCR employed 60 Vbeta and 13 Jbeta primers. The assay was immunoSEQ multiplex PCR, and TCRdb's table has in-frame clones only and misses some. This table has about 160,000 clones, 80% appearing once. The rearrangement links TRBV4-1 to TRBJ2-1, with D perhaps matching TRBD1 (6 bases). The material sequenced was PBMCs. This clonotype was sampled from a woman in her 50s in good health and CMV-seronegative. CDR3 loop: CASSHRGDEQFF. CDR3 DNA sequence: TGCGCCAGCAGCCACAGGGGAGATGAGCAGTTCTTC.